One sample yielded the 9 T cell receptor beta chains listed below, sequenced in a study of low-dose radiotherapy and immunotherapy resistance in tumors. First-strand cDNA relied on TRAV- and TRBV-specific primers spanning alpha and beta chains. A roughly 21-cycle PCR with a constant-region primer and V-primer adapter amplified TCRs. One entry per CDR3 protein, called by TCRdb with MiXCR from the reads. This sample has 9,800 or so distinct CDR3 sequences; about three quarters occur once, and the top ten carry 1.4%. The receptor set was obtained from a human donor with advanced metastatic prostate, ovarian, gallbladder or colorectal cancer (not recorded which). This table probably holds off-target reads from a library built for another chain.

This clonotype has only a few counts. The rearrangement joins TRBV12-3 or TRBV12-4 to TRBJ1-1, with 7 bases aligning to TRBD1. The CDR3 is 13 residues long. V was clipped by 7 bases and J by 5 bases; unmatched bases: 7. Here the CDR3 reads CASITGEGTEAFF. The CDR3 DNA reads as TGTGCCAGCATTACAGGGGAGGGGACTGAAGCTTTCTTT.

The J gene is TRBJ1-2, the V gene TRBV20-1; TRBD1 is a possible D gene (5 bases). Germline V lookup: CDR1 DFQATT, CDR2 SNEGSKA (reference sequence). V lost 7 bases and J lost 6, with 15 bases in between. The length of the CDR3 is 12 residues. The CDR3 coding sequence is TGCAGTGGATTCAGGGCCGAAGATGGCTACACCTTC. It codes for CSGFRAEDGYTF.

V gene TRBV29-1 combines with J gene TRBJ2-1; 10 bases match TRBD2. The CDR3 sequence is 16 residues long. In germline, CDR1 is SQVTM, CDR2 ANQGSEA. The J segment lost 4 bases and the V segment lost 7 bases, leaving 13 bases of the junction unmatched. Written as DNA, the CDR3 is TGCAGCGCAACTCCTTGGACTAGCGGATTATACAATGAGCAGTTCTTC. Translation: CSATPWTSGLYNEQFF.

CDR3 coding DNA: TGCAGCGTTGAAGAGTTTGGCAGCACCATACGGCAGTACTTC. It translates to CSVEEFGSTIRQYF. The gene calls are TRBV29-1 and TRBJ2-7, with unresolved D. Germline-derived CDR1 and CDR2 are SQVTM and ANQGSEA. The CDR3 has 14 amino acids. The V gene lost 0 bases and the J gene lost 9 bases, with 18 bases spanning the gap.

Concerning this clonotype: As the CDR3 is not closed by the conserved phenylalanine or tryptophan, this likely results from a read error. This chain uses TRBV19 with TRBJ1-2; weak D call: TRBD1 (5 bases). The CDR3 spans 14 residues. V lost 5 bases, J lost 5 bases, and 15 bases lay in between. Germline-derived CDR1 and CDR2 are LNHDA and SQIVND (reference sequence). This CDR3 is CASSPETAAYGYTL. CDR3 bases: TGTGCCAGTAGTCCTGAGACAGCAGCATATGGCTACACCTTG.

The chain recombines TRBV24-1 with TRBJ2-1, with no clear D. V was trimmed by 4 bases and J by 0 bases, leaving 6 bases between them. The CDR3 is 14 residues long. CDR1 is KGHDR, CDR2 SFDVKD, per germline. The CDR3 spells CATSDPDSYNEQFF. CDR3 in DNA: TGTGCCACCAGTGACCCAGACTCCTACAATGAGCAGTTCTTC.

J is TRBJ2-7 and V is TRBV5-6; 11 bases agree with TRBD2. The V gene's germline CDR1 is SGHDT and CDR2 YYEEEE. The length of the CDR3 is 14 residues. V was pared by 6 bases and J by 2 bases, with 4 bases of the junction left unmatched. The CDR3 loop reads CASTKLAGAYEQYF. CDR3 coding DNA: TGTGCCAGCACTAAACTAGCGGGAGCCTACGAGCAGTACTTC.

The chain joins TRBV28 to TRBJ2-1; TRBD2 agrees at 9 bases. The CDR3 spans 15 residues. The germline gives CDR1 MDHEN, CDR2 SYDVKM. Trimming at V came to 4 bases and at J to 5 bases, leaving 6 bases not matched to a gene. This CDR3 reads CASSSPGLANNEQFF. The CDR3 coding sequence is TGTGCCAGCAGTTCGCCGGGACTAGCCAACAATGAGCAGTTCTTC.

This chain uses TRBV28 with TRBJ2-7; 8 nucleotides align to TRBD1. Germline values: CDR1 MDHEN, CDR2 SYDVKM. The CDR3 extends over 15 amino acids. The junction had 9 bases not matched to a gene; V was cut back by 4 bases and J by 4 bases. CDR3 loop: CASSWAPGQEYEQYF. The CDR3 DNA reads TGTGCCAGCAGTTGGGCCCCGGGACAGGAGTACGAGCAGTACTTC. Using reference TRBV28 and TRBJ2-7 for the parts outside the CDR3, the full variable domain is DVKVTQSSRYLVKRTGEKVFLECVQDMDHENMFWYRQDPGLGLRLIYFSYDVKMKEKGDIPEGYSVSREKKERFSLILESASTNQTSMYLCASSWAPGQEYEQYFGPGTRLTVT.